This entry lists 10 T cell receptor beta chains sequenced from one sample in a study. TCRdb ran MiXCR on the RT-PCR reads and lists one entry per CDR3 protein. The sample consists of around 700,000 distinct CDR3 sequences, 13% to 15% of them appearing once. Sequencing input: memory CD4+ T cells from blood. The receptors were gathered from a female donor in good health, serving as a healthy control.

There are many counts of this clonotype. The rearrangement joins TRBV6-5 to TRBJ2-1, with D possibly called TRBD1 or TRBD2 (5 bases each). Trimming took off 8 bases at V and 6 bases at J, with 14 bases between the two ends. The CDR3 is 13 residues long. Germline V CDR1 and CDR2: MNHEY, SVGAGI. CDR3 region: CASASSGPNEQFF. The DNA for the CDR3 is TGTGCCAGCGCTTCATCGGGACCCAATGAGCAGTTCTTC.

The CDR3 coding sequence is TGCAGTGCTAGTCAGAAGAATCAGCCCCAGCATTTT. It is translated as CSASQKNQPQHF. The J gene is TRBJ1-5, the V gene TRBV20-1; no firm D call. The CDR3 runs 12 residues. Germline CDR1 reads DFQATT; CDR2 reads SNEGSKA (reference sequence). Trimming removed 3 bases at V and 4 bases at J, with 7 bases between.

The chain carries TRBV18 and TRBJ2-7; a weak D match, TRBD2 (6 bases). Trimming stripped 2 bases from V and 6 bases from J, with 8 bases between. Germline V gene lookup returns CDR1 KGHSH and CDR2 LQKENI. This CDR3 has 12 amino acids. In DNA form, the CDR3 reads TGTGCCAGCTCACCAGACGGGAGCGAGCAGTACTTC. It translates to CASSPDGSEQYF.

This clonotype was counted many times. This chain joins TRBV10-3 and TRBJ1-2; 10 bases line up with TRBD1. Germline V lookup: CDR1 ENHRY, CDR2 SYGVKD. This CDR3 comprises 14 residues. Germline trimming cut 4 bases from V and 3 bases from J; bases unmatched to any gene: 2. Here the CDR3 reads CAISGDRGDYGYTF. For the CDR3, the DNA is TGTGCCATCAGTGGGGACAGGGGAGACTATGGCTACACCTTC.

J is TRBJ2-5 and V is TRBV7-2; possible D gene TRBD2, 6 bases. Germline assignment: CDR1 SGHTA and CDR2 FQGNSA. V was pared by 4 bases and J by 3 bases, with 18 bases between. The CDR3 spans 16 residues. The CDR3, as DNA: TGTGCCAGCAGCTCTCCGACTAGTCCGGGAAAAGAGACCCAGTACTTC. Its protein is CASSSPTSPGKETQYF.

In this sample, this clonotype turned up a few times. The V gene is TRBV6-6, the J gene TRBJ1-2; TRBD1 aligns across 11 bases. CDR1 and CDR2 (germline): MNHNY, SVGAGI (reference sequence). This CDR3 is 15 amino acids long. Unmatched junction bases numbered 8, after V lost 4 bases and J lost 7 bases. Here the CDR3 reads CASSSSGQGDGGYTF. DNA for the CDR3: TGTGCCAGCAGTTCCTCGGGACAGGGGGATGGTGGCTACACCTTC.

The rearrangement uses TRBV5-4 and TRBJ1-2; D might be TRBD1 (6 bases). Germline CDR1 reads SGHNT; CDR2 reads YYREEE (reference sequence). This CDR3 is built from 15 residues. The ends were cut back, 4 bases at V and 6 bases at J, with 19 bases in the middle. CDR3 loop: CASSNEGRGGDGYTF. The CDR3 region has the DNA TGTGCCAGCAGCAACGAAGGCAGGGGAGGAGATGGCTACACCTTC. The full variable domain, with the rest looked up from reference TRBV5-4 and TRBJ1-2, is ETGVTQSPTHLIKTRGQQVTLRCSSQSGHNTVSWYQQALGQGPQFIFQYYREEENGRGNFPPRFSGLQFPNYSSELNVNALELDDSALYLCASSNEGRGGDGYTFGSGTRLTVV.

J is TRBJ2-3 and V is TRBV20-1; D is unresolved. The CDR3 length is 15 residues. The V gene's germline CDR1 is DFQATT and CDR2 SNEGSKA (reference sequence). V dropped 6 bases and J dropped 0 bases, with 16 bases sitting between them. The CDR3 DNA sequence: TGCAGTGCGACGAGTCGTAAAACTAGCACAGATACGCAGTATTTT. It yields the protein CSATSRKTSTDTQYF.

This clonotype was picked up many times. The chain carries TRBV10-2 and TRBJ1-5; 8 bases match TRBD1. Germline-derived CDR1 and CDR2 are WSHSY and SAAADI. This CDR3 region has 13 residues. V shed 3 bases, J shed 5 bases, and the junction held 0 bases outside the gene matches. This CDR3 is CASSDRGHQPQHF. The DNA for the CDR3 is TGCGCCAGCAGTGACAGGGGGCATCAGCCCCAGCATTTT.

The chain carries TRBV6-6 and TRBJ1-1; D not resolved. The CDR3 is made up of 14 amino acids. V dropped 2 bases and J dropped 1 base, with 8 bases sitting between them. Looked up from germline, CDR1 is MNHNY and CDR2 is SVGAGI (reference sequence). For the CDR3, the DNA is TGTGCCAGCAGTTACACCCGGGAGAACACTGAAGCTTTCTTT. This sequence encodes CASSYTRENTEAFF.